The 23 T cell receptor beta chains below come from one sample, sequenced in a study of T cells in Graves' hyperthyroidism and ophthalmopathy. Authors of the study amplified TCR beta CDR3 regions from RNA transcripts. First-round RT-PCR with HTBI primers amplified the TCR CDR3 region. Each CDR3 protein is one row after TCRdb ran MiXCR on the multiplex PCR reads. This table has under 450,000 distinct CDR3 sequences, approximately 18% appearing once. The sequenced sample was blood. Receptor source: a woman aged 25 to 39 with Graves' hyperthyroidism that later progressed to Graves' ophthalmopathy.

This clonotype has a count of ten or more. The J gene is TRBJ1-1, the V gene TRBV19; D is unclear. This CDR3 region has 16 residues. Trimming cost V 3 bases and J 0 bases, with 14 bases left between them. CDR1 LNHDA and CDR2 SQIVND come from the germline V gene (reference sequence). CDR3 sequence (DNA): TGTGCCAGTAGTATCCCCTGGACGGGTATGAACACTGAAGCTTTCTTT. Translation: CASSIPWTGMNTEAFF. The full variable domain, its missing parts supplied by reference TRBV19 and TRBJ1-1, is DGGITQSPKYLFRKEGQNVTLSCEQNLNHDAMYWYRQDPGQGLRLIYYSQIVNDFQKGDIAEGYSVSREKKESFPLTVTSAQKNPTAFYLCASSIPWTGMNTEAFFGQGTRLTVV.

The chain recombines TRBV15 with TRBJ2-7, with D possibly TRBD1 on 6 matching bases. The CDR3 is 15 amino acids. The germline gives CDR1 LNHNV, CDR2 YYDKDF (reference sequence). With 1 base removed from V and 2 bases from J, the gap between germline ends came to 12 bases. CDR3 nucleotides: TGTGCCACCAGCAGAGGTGGGGGACACCCCTACGAGCAGTACTTC. It encodes CATSRGGGHPYEQYF.

This clonotype was seen repeatedly, ten times or more. This chain joins TRBV6-1 and TRBJ1-1; the D is unclear. Germline loops: CDR1 MNHNS, CDR2 SASEGT. The V end lost 2 bases, the J end lost 5 bases, and 12 bases lay between the germline ends. The CDR3 consists of 14 residues. The DNA for the CDR3 is TGTGCCAGCAGTGAATGGTCCGGGGTAACTGAAGCTTTCTTT. Its protein product is CASSEWSGVTEAFF.

This clonotype was observed many times. This chain uses TRBV7-2 with TRBJ2-7; D is unclear. Looked up from germline, CDR1 is SGHTA and CDR2 is FQGNSA. Trimming stripped 3 bases from V and 3 bases from J, with 12 bases between. The CDR3 runs 14 residues. CDR3 sequence: CASSFRRFFYEQYF. CDR3 sequence (DNA): TGTGCCAGCAGCTTCCGACGGTTCTTCTACGAGCAGTACTTC.

This clonotype has ten or more counts. The chain joins TRBV6-2 or TRBV6-3 to TRBJ2-7; D call uncertain. The CDR3 consists of 14 residues. V was clipped by 4 bases and J by 2 bases, with 12 bases between them. Germline V gene lookup returns CDR1 MNHEY and CDR2 SVGEGT. The CDR3 bases are TGTGCCAGCAGTTCACTTTACCCACCCTACGAGCAGTACTTC. It is translated as CASSSLYPPYEQYF.

This clonotype has a count of ten or more. The CDR3 DNA reads as TGCGCCAGCAGGGGGACTAGCGGGAGTCCTGTGGTAGATACGCAGTATTTT. It codes for CASRGTSGSPVVDTQYF. The chain links TRBV5-1 to TRBJ2-3; 14 bases match TRBD2. This CDR3 region has 17 residues. From germline, CDR1 is SGHRS and CDR2 YFSETQ. With 5 bases clipped from V and 5 bases from J, the junction kept 10 bases outside the gene matches.

This chain joins TRBV14 and TRBJ2-7, with TRBD2 matching 7 bases. Trimming took 5 bases from V and 3 from J; bases not matched to a gene: 7. Germline assignment: CDR1 SGHDN and CDR2 FVKESK. CDR3 size: 14 residues. CDR3 coding DNA: TGTGCCAGCAGCACCCAACTAGCGCTCTACGAGCAGTACTTC. As protein: CASSTQLALYEQYF. Complete variable domain (other parts from reference TRBV14 and TRBJ2-7): EAGVTQFPSHSVIEKGQTVTLRCDPISGHDNLYWYRRVMGKEIKFLLHFVKESKQDESGMPNNRFLAERTGGTYSTLKVQPAELEDSGVYFCASSTQLALYEQYFGPGTRLTVT.

Ten or more counts support this clonotype. This CDR3 is CAWSVGGAENGYTF. In DNA, the CDR3 is TGTGCCTGGAGTGTAGGAGGGGCAGAGAATGGCTACACCTTC. The rearrangement uses TRBV30 and TRBJ1-2; a weak D match, TRBD1 (5 bases). The V and J ends lost 0 bases and 6 bases respectively, with 14 bases between them. Germline V gene data show CDR1 as GTSNPN and CDR2 as SVGIG (reference sequence). This CDR3 has 14 residues.

This chain joins TRBV12-3 or TRBV12-4 and TRBJ1-2, with D uncertain. The CDR3 runs 12 residues. V lost 3 bases, J lost 6 bases, and 8 bases lay in between. The CDR3 bases are TGTGCCAGCAGTTTCCCCTCGCATGGCTACACCTTC. Translating gives CASSFPSHGYTF.

In its sample, this clonotype was seen a few times. The chain carries TRBV20-1 and TRBJ2-5; D gene uncertain. Trimming stripped 3 bases from V and 5 bases from J, with 16 bases between. CDR3 size: 14 residues. Germline lookup yields CDR1 DFQATT and CDR2 SNEGSKA (reference sequence). The CDR3 sequence is CSASTTGPRETQYF. The CDR3 DNA reads as TGCAGTGCTAGTACAACCGGGCCCCGGGAGACCCAGTACTTC.

This clonotype was counted many times. The genes are TRBV27 and TRBJ2-7; D is uncertain. V lost 2 bases to trimming and J lost 2 bases, with 7 bases between them. Germline V CDR1 and CDR2: MNHEY, SMNVEV (reference sequence). This CDR3 contains 13 residues. The CDR3: CASSLRRAYEQYF. In DNA, the CDR3 is TGTGCCAGCAGTTTACGCAGAGCCTACGAGCAGTACTTC.

In its sample, this clonotype was seen many times. The rearrangement links TRBV7-2 to TRBJ2-1; D not resolved. Germline V gene lookup returns CDR1 SGHTA and CDR2 FQGNSA. The V gene lost 10 bases and the J gene lost 0 bases, with 10 bases spanning the gap. The CDR3 spans 13 residues. The CDR3 bases are TGTGCCATAGACCTTAGCTCCTACAATGAGCAGTTCTTC. Amino acids: CAIDLSSYNEQFF.

The chain recombines TRBV19 with TRBJ1-2; D is unresolved. Germline CDR1 is LNHDA and CDR2 is SQIVND (reference sequence). V lost 6 bases and J 5 bases, leaving 13 bases between the germline ends. There are 13 residues in the CDR3. CDR3 residues: CASSSIPTYGYTF. For the CDR3, the DNA is TGTGCCAGTAGCTCGATCCCCACGTATGGCTACACCTTC.

The chain links TRBV20-1 to TRBJ1-2; 7 bases fit TRBD1. The CDR3 runs 15 residues. V was pared by 6 bases and J by 4 bases, with 14 bases of the junction left unmatched. CDR1 DFQATT and CDR2 SNEGSKA come from the germline V gene (reference sequence). CDR3 region: CSAIEAPGQLYGYTF. For the CDR3, the DNA is TGCAGTGCAATAGAGGCCCCGGGACAGCTCTATGGCTACACCTTC.

The V gene is TRBV7-8, the J gene TRBJ2-7, with no clear D. This CDR3 spans 12 amino acids. V was cut by 8 bases and J by 2 bases, with 10 bases left in between. CDR1 SGHVS and CDR2 FQNEAQ come from the germline V gene. The CDR3 sequence: CASRAYTYEQYF. The DNA of the CDR3 is TGTGCCAGCCGGGCATATACCTACGAGCAGTACTTC. The full variable domain, rest sourced from reference TRBV7-8 and TRBJ2-7, is GAGVSQSPRYKVAKRGQDVALRCDPISGHVSLFWYQQALGQGPEFLTYFQNEAQLDKSGLPSDRFFAERPEGSVSTLKIQRTQQEDSAVYLCASRAYTYEQYFGPGTRLTVT.

Notes on this clonotype: One end of the junction varies from germline; a read error may be responsible. This chain links TRBV2 with TRBJ2-5, with D possibly being TRBD2 (7 bases). The germline gives CDR1 SNHLY, CDR2 FYNNEI. The length of the CDR3 is 13 residues. The CDR3 DNA reads as TGTGCCAGCAGCCCCGGGGGGCAAGAGACCCATTACTTC. Protein sequence: CASSPGGQETHYF.

This clonotype appeared many times. The rearrangement links TRBV3-1 to TRBJ1-2; D is ambiguous. CDR3 length: 13 amino acids. V lost 1 base and J lost 4, with 7 bases in between. Germline V CDR1 and CDR2: LGHDT, YNNKEL (reference sequence). The CDR3 region is CASSQGPLYGYTF. Written as DNA, the CDR3 is TGTGCCAGCAGCCAAGGGCCCCTCTATGGCTACACCTTC. The complete variable domain, with remaining parts taken from reference TRBV3-1 and TRBJ1-2, reads DTAVSQTPKYLVTQMGNDKSIKCEQNLGHDTMYWYKQDSKKFLKIMFSYNNKELIINETVPNRFSPKSPDKAHLNLHINSLELGDSAVYFCASSQGPLYGYTFGSGTRLTVV.

This clonotype was picked up many times. The chain is built from TRBV20-1 and TRBJ2-7; possibly TRBD1 or TRBD2 for D (6 bases each). Per the germline V gene, CDR1 is DFQATT and CDR2 is SNEGSKA (reference sequence). This CDR3 spans 14 amino acids. The V end lost 0 bases, the J end lost 2 bases, and 11 bases lay between the germline ends. The CDR3 sequence is CSAREGGSTYEQYF. For the CDR3, the DNA is TGCAGTGCTAGAGAAGGGGGGTCGACCTACGAGCAGTACTTC.

This clonotype was detected ten times or more. V and J are TRBV2 and TRBJ1-1; no reliable D call. CDR1 is SNHLY, CDR2 FYNNEI, per germline. There are 12 residues in the CDR3. Trimming pared 8 bases from V and 3 bases from J, leaving 10 bases between. The CDR3: CASSRWDTEAFF. CDR3 nucleotides: TGTGCCAGCTCACGGTGGGACACTGAAGCTTTCTTT.

This clonotype was found many times. This rearrangement joins TRBV20-1 to TRBJ2-7, with D possibly being TRBD1 (5 bases). This CDR3 has 14 residues. CDR1 is DFQATT, CDR2 SNEGSKA, per germline (reference sequence). V lost 6 bases and J lost 3, with 18 bases in between. CDR3 residues: CSARKGRADYEQYF. CDR3 in DNA: TGCAGTGCCCGAAAGGGCAGGGCCGACTACGAGCAGTACTTC.

This clonotype was observed at least ten times. This chain joins TRBV28 and TRBJ1-2; D is possibly TRBD1 (6 bases). V lost 5 bases, J lost 5 bases, and 21 bases lay in between. Germline assignment: CDR1 MDHEN and CDR2 SYDVKM. The CDR3 consists of 16 residues. CDR3 DNA: TGTGCCAGCAGTGGGACCCTCGGGGGCGCGGGTTATGGCTACACCTTC. Translated: CASSGTLGGAGYGYTF.

This clonotype has at least ten counts. For the CDR3, the DNA is TGTGCCAGCAGTTCGCTAGTTACAGGGAAGGAGACCCAGTACTTC. As protein: CASSSLVTGKETQYF. This chain connects TRBV28 to TRBJ2-5; D might be TRBD1 (6 bases). V lost 4 bases and J 5 bases, leaving 17 bases between the germline ends. CDR1 and CDR2 (germline): MDHEN, SYDVKM. The CDR3 runs 15 residues.

DNA for the CDR3: TGCGCCAGCAGCGACTTCGGGCTAGCGTTAGAAAGGGGCAATGAGCAGTTCTTC. Encoded protein: CASSDFGLALERGNEQFF. The chain recombines TRBV4-1 with TRBJ2-1, with D maybe TRBD2 (6 bases). The CDR3 totals 18 residues. The germline V gene encodes CDR1 MGHRA and CDR2 YSYEKL. V lost 5 bases and J lost 6, with 26 bases in between.